This TCR beta chain was found in a study of response to subunit inactivated influenza vaccine. Whole-study results and caveats: Every seasonal influenza vaccination brings in few new T cells, the authors suggested.

The CDR3 covers 14 residues. Germline CDR1 and CDR2: DFQATT and SNEGSKA (reference sequence). Trimming removed 5 bases at V and 5 bases at J, with 16 bases between. TCRdb processed the RT-PCR reads anew with MiXCR; each CDR3 protein has one entry. This table has roughly 570,000 distinct CDR3 sequences, around 13% appearing once. With respect to this clonotype: The antigen remains unidentified.

This receptor was taken from a man aged 50 to 60 who received an inactivated influenza vaccine. This sample comprised PBMCs from blood, obtained 11 to 12 days after vaccination. This chain joins TRBV20-1 and TRBJ2-1; possible D gene TRBD1, 6 bases. In nucleotides, the CDR3 is TGCAGTGCTCTGACAGGCCAAGCGGACAATGAGCAGTTCTTC. Its translation: CSALTGQADNEQFF.